This is a list of T cell receptor beta chains from one sample in a study of CD8 T cells in Susac syndrome. TCRdb passed the immunoSEQ multiplex PCR reads through MiXCR, listing each CDR3 protein once. The sample lists around 80,000 distinct CDR3 sequences; approximately 94% were seen once. The sample was CD8+ T cells from PBMCs. The source is a human donor with Susac syndrome. The CDR3 runs from the conserved cysteine through the conserved F or W. A D gene is named only where the DNA matches it firmly. A row's size may be missing; if present it is once, few, many or a size class.

V gene	clone size	D gene	J gene	CDR3 DNA	CDR3 protein
TRBV7-9	-	-	TRBJ2-7	TGTGCCAGCAGCTACAGGGACGAGAAGTACGAGCAGTACTTC	CASSYRDEKYEQYF
TRBV20-1	-	TRBD1	TRBJ1-2	TGCAGTGCCCCCGCAGGGGGAGCTAACTATGGCTACACCTTC	CSAPAGGANYGYTF
TRBV5-1	-	-	TRBJ2-7	TGTGCCAGTAGTCTGGACACCTCCTACGAGCAGTACTTC	CASSLDTSYEQYF
TRBV7-9	-	-	TRBJ2-1	TGTGCCAGCAGCTTCAGGGAAAAAGGCTACAATGAGCAGTTCTTC	CASSFREKGYNEQFF
TRBV27	-	-	TRBJ1-2	TGTGCCAGCAGTTTATCCCCTATGGGCAACCGGGGCTACACCTTC	CASSLSPMGNRGYTF
TRBV9	-	-	TRBJ1-1	TGTGCCAGCAGCGAGGCCCCGTCGGTGGAAGCTTTCTTT	CASSEAPSVEAFF
TRBV7-6	-	TRBD1	TRBJ2-4	TGTGCCAGCAGCCTGAAAGGACAGGGTGGGGATATTCAGTACTTC	CASSLKGQGGDIQYF
TRBV5-1	once	TRBD2	TRBJ2-3	TGCGCCAGCAGCTCCGTGCGGGGGGGATACACAGATACGCAGTATTTT	CASSSVRGGYTDTQYF
TRBV29-1	-	TRBD1	TRBJ1-3	TGCAGCGTACTTCAGGGGGCGAGTGGAAACACCATATATTTT	CSVLQGASGNTIYF
TRBV9	few	-	TRBJ2-1	TGTGCCAGCAGCGTAGGTCAGTACAATGAGCAGTTCTTC	CASSVGQYNEQFF
TRBV6-1	-	-	TRBJ1-2	TGTGCCAGCGGACCGCCGGCCGCGCACTATGGCTACACCTTC	CASGPPAAHYGYTF
TRBV3-1	-	TRBD2	TRBJ2-5	TGTGCCAGCAGAGGAGTAGCGGGGAACGGAGAGACCCAGTACTTC	CASRGVAGNGETQYF